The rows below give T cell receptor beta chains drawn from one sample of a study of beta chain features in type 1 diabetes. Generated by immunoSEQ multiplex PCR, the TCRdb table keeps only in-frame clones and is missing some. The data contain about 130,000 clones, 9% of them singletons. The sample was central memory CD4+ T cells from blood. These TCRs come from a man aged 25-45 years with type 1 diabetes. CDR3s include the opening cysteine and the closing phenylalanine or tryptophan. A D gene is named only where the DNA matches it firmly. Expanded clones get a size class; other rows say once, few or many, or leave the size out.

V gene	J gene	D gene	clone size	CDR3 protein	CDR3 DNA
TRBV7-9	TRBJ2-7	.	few	CASSLAVSSYPYEQYF	TGTGCCAGCAGCTTAGCGGTTTCCAGTTACCCCTACGAGCAGTACTTC
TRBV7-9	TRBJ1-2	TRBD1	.	CASSLAGSLDRGRGYTF	TGTGCCAGCAGCTTAGCAGGCAGCTTAGACAGGGGGCGAGGCTACACCTTC
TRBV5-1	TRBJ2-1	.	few	CASSLAGYSYNEQFF	TGCGCCAGCAGCTTGGCCGGGTACTCCTACAATGAGCAGTTCTTC
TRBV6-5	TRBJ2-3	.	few	CASIPTPGADTQYF	TGTGCCAGCATCCCAACCCCGGGGGCAGATACGCAGTATTTT
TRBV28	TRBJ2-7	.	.	CASSSRNWSYF	TGTGCCAGCAGTTCCCGAAACTGGTCGTACTTC
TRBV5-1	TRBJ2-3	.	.	CASSRPGWLDTQYF	TGCGCCAGCAGCCGGCCGGGGTGGCTAGATACGCAGTATTTT
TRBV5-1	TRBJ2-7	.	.	CASSLGGTLQVYEQYF	TGCGCCAGCAGCTTGGGTGGTACTCTCCAAGTCTACGAGCAGTACTTC
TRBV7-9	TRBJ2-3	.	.	CASSFERDTQYF	TGTGCCAGCAGCTTCGAGCGGGATACGCAGTATTTT
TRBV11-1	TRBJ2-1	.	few	CASTLAEGSYNEQFF	TGTGCCAGCACCTTGGCGGAGGGATCCTACAATGAGCAGTTCTTC
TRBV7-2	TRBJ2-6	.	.	CASSLVAASSGANVLTF	TGTGCCAGCAGCTTAGTGGCAGCGTCCTCTGGGGCCAACGTCCTGACTTTC
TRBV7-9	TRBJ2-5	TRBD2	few	CASSLEGLATETQYF	TGTGCCAGCAGCTTAGAGGGACTAGCGACGGAGACCCAGTACTTC
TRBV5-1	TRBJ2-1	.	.	CASSLAEGASVNEQFF	TGCGCCAGCAGCTTGGCCGAGGGTGCCTCTGTGAATGAGCAGTTCTTC
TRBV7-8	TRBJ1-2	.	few	CASSLGGGNYGYTF	TGTGCCAGCAGCTTAGGTGGCGGGAACTATGGCTACACCTTC
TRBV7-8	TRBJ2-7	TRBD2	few	CASSSEGRVGYEQYF	TGTGCCAGCAGCTCTGAGGGGAGGGTAGGGTACGAGCAGTACTTC
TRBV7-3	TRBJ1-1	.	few	CASSLGGTGTEAFF	TGTGCCAGCAGCTTAGGGGGCACCGGCACTGAAGCTTTCTTT
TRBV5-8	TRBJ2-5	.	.	CASSLGSNYQETQYF	TGTGCCAGCAGCTTGGGAAGTAACTACCAAGAGACCCAGTACTTC
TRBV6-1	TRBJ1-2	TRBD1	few	CASRRTGKGGYTF	TGTGCCAGCAGGAGGACAGGCAAAGGTGGCTACACCTTC
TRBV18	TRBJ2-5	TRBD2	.	CASSPRAATSGGQETQYF	TGTGCCAGCTCACCAAGGGCAGCGACTAGCGGGGGACAAGAGACCCAGTACTTC